The 2 T cell receptor beta chains in this list originate from one sample, sequenced in a study of blood T cell repertoires in COVID-19. Only in-frame clones appear in the TCRdb table, and some are missing; sequencing was by immunoSEQ multiplex PCR. This sample has around 170,000 clones; less than 90% occur once, and the top ten carry about 6%. The source material was peripheral blood. Receptors originate from a woman between 40 and 50 years old with acute or convalescent COVID-19.

A single count supports this clone. This chain connects TRBV2 to TRBJ1-6, with 12 positions matching TRBD1. This CDR3 has 14 residues. V shed 6 bases, J shed 10 bases, and the junction held 4 bases outside the gene matches. Germline V gene sequence: CDR1 SNHLY, CDR2 FYNNEI. The CDR3 DNA sequence: TGTGCCAGCAGCCCAGGGACAGGGGGCTCACCCCTCCACTTT. It yields the protein CASSPGTGGSPLHF. The entire variable domain, with the rest obtained from reference TRBV2 and TRBJ1-6, is as follows: EPEVTQTPSHQVTQMGQEVILRCVPISNHLYFYWYRQILGQKVEFLVSFYNNEISEKSEIFDDQFSVERPDGSNFTLKIRSTKLEDSAMYFCASSPGTGGSPLHFGNGTRLTVT.

This chain connects TRBV7-9 to TRBJ1-6; D unresolved. The germline V gene has CDR1 SEHNR and CDR2 FQNEAQ (reference sequence). The CDR3 spans 13 residues. Trimming shortened V by 5 bases and J by 7 bases, and 9 bases separated the two germline ends. The CDR3 bases are TGTGCCAGCAGCGTTCGAGGGAATTCACCCCTCCACTTT. Translation: CASSVRGNSPLHF.